This T cell receptor (beta chain) is from a study of cytomegalovirus exposure and HLA in healthy donors. Clones were read by immunoSEQ multiplex PCR, and TCRdb kept only the in-frame ones, dropping some. The sample carries more than 140,000 clones, about 89% recorded once. Points from the study as a whole: Among TCR beta chains, those listed as cytomegalovirus-associated numbered over 150.

With respect to this clone: As yet, its antigen is unknown.

This sequence was found in a woman between 18 and 29 years old in good health and CMV-seropositive. Sequenced: PBMCs.

CDR3 in DNA: TGCGCCAGCAGCTCATTAGAGGGGGACAATGAGCAGTTCTTC. Protein sequence: CASSSLEGDNEQFF. The chain uses TRBV5-1 and TRBJ2-1; TRBD1 is a possible D gene (6 bases). This CDR3 region has 14 residues. V was pared by 3 bases and J by 5 bases, with 12 bases between. The germline V gene has CDR1 SGHRS and CDR2 YFSETQ. The variable domain in full, with the rest retrieved from reference TRBV5-1 and TRBJ2-1, is KAGVTQTPRYLIKTRGQQVTLSCSPISGHRSVSWYQQTPGQGLQFLFEYFSETQRNKGNFPGRFSGRQFSNSRSEMNVSTLELGDSALYLCASSSLEGDNEQFFGPGTRLTVL.